This entry lists 14 T cell receptor beta chains sequenced from one sample in a study of shared clonotypes between healthy human individuals. The table came from immunoSEQ multiplex PCR; TCRdb's copy has only in-frame clones and leaves some out. The table has under 2.5 million clones, 85% to 95% seen once. The sample taken for sequencing was naive CD4+ T cells from PBMCs. Subset indicated: CD45RA+ positively selected. These receptors were collected from a man aged 18 to 30 in good health. Some clones in this sample may be carry-over from other donors' samples.

The CDR3: CASSQPGSNYGYTF. The CDR3 region has the DNA TGTGCCAGCAGCCAGCCCGGCTCCAACTATGGCTACACCTTC. V and J are TRBV27 and TRBJ1-2, with D unclear. The CDR3 runs to 14 residues. Germline CDR1 MNHEY, CDR2 SMNVEV (reference sequence). V was clipped by 6 bases and J by 2 bases, with 13 bases between them.

This chain uses TRBV28 with TRBJ2-7; D is undetermined. The CDR3 contains 12 residues. Germline-derived CDR1 and CDR2 are MDHEN and SYDVKM. V was trimmed by 5 bases and J by 5 bases, leaving 10 bases between them. The CDR3 DNA reads as TGTGCCAGCAGTCTCCCCTGGGACGAGCAGTACTTC. This gives the protein CASSLPWDEQYF.

This clone was counted a few times. The chain couples TRBV25-1 to TRBJ2-7; TRBD1 aligns across 9 bases. Germline assignment: CDR1 MGHDK and CDR2 SYGVNS. Losses at the gene ends were 8 bases for V and 2 bases for J; bases not matched to a gene: 7. The CDR3 contains 14 residues. The CDR3 nucleotides are TGTGCCAGCTCACGGGACAGGGTCCCCTACGAGCAGTACTTC. Translation gives CASSRDRVPYEQYF.

The sample holds one count of this clone. V and J are TRBV4-3 and TRBJ1-6; TRBD1 matches at 7 bases. Germline CDR1 LGHNA, CDR2 YSLEER. This CDR3 region has 19 residues. V lost 0 bases to trimming and J lost 2 bases; unmatched junction nucleotides: 10. The CDR3 loop reads CASSQDSATGRTYNSPLHF. CDR3 coding DNA: TGCGCCAGCAGCCAAGATTCGGCGACAGGGAGGACCTATAATTCACCCCTCCACTTT.

With respect to this clone: Other DNA sequences in this specimen translate into the identical CDR3. The chain recombines TRBV18 with TRBJ1-5; 7 positions match TRBD1. The germline gives CDR1 KGHSH, CDR2 LQKENI. After removal of 6 bases from V and 2 bases from J, the junction contained 4 bases not matched to a gene. This CDR3 has 14 residues. The CDR3 DNA sequence: TGTGCCAGCTCGCCTGGACAGGGCAATCAGCCCCAGCATTTT. It codes for CASSPGQGNQPQHF. Variable domain in full (rest from reference TRBV18 and TRBJ1-5): NAGVMQNPRHLVRRRGQEARLRCSPMKGHSHVYWYRQLPEEGLKFMVYLQKENIIDESGMPKERFSAEFPKEGPSILRIQQVVRGDSAAYFCASSPGQGNQPQHFGDGTRLSIL.

CDR3 DNA: TGTGCCACCAACCGGTACCAATCCTACAATGAGCAGTTCTTC. Its protein product is CATNRYQSYNEQFF. The chain couples TRBV15 to TRBJ2-1, with no clear D. Trimming removed 7 bases at V and 1 base at J, with 11 bases between. Germline lookup yields CDR1 LNHNV and CDR2 YYDKDF (reference sequence). The CDR3 has 14 amino acids.

As concerns this clone: Other nucleotide sequences in the sample specify the same CDR3. The chain has TRBV28 and TRBJ2-7; 9 positions agree with TRBD1. The junction had 4 bases not matched to a gene; V was cut back by 2 bases and J by 2 bases. Germline V gives CDR1 MDHEN, CDR2 SYDVKM. This CDR3 is 15 amino acids long. The CDR3 protein is CASSLPGQGAYEQYF. CDR3 bases: TGTGCCAGCAGTTTACCGGGACAGGGAGCCTACGAGCAGTACTTC. The complete variable domain, with remaining parts taken from reference TRBV28 and TRBJ2-7, reads DVKVTQSSRYLVKRTGEKVFLECVQDMDHENMFWYRQDPGLGLRLIYFSYDVKMKEKGDIPEGYSVSREKKERFSLILESASTNQTSMYLCASSLPGQGAYEQYFGPGTRLTVT.

This sequence joins TRBV5-1 and TRBJ2-1; 9 bases are shared with TRBD2. Germline values: CDR1 SGHRS, CDR2 YFSETQ. V trimming: 4 bases; J trimming: 8 bases; junction bases outside the gene matches: 10. The CDR3 runs to 15 residues. CDR3 amino acids: CASSPVGAGGHEQFF. In nucleotides, the CDR3 is TGCGCCAGCAGCCCAGTTGGAGCGGGAGGACATGAGCAGTTCTTC.

The chain uses TRBV11-2 and TRBJ2-5; TRBD1 is a possible D gene (5 bases). V was clipped by 0 bases and J by 4 bases, with 12 bases between them. CDR3 length: 15 residues. Germline values: CDR1 SGHAT, CDR2 FQNNGV. CDR3 in DNA: TGTGCCAGCAGCTTAGAAGGCAGGGTGGGAGAGACCCAGTACTTC. It specifies CASSLEGRVGETQYF.

This clone has just one count. The chain uses TRBV6-1 and TRBJ2-2; no clear D gene. CDR3 size: 15 residues. Trimming pared 7 bases from V and 0 bases from J, leaving 12 bases between. Germline loops: CDR1 MNHNS, CDR2 SASEGT. Written as DNA, the CDR3 is TGTGCCAGCAAAGTCACACCAACGAACACCGGGGAGCTGTTTTTT. This sequence encodes CASKVTPTNTGELFF.

Comments on this clone: Other DNA sequences in the same sample also yield this CDR3. This rearrangement joins TRBV19 to TRBJ2-7; 9 nucleotides line up with TRBD1. The CDR3 contains 14 residues. With 4 bases clipped from V and 1 base from J, the junction kept 2 bases outside the gene matches. The V gene's germline CDR1 is LNHDA and CDR2 SQIVND (reference sequence). The CDR3 spells CASSTGTGSYEQYF. CDR3 DNA sequence: TGTGCCAGTAGTACCGGGACAGGGTCCTACGAGCAGTACTTC.

The chain links TRBV5-8 to TRBJ1-5; 7 positions match TRBD1. Per the germline V gene, CDR1 is SGHTS and CDR2 is YDEGEE. J was trimmed by 5 bases and V by 4 bases; bases with no gene match: 15. The CDR3 covers 17 residues. CDR3 residues: CASSRGTRQGVHQPQHF. In nucleotides, the CDR3 is TGTGCCAGCAGCCGTGGTACGCGACAGGGAGTTCATCAGCCCCAGCATTTT.

About this clone: This specimen includes other DNA sequences encoding the same CDR3. The chain combines TRBV7-2 with TRBJ1-1, with D maybe TRBD1 (5 bases). This CDR3 is built from 14 residues. Trimming removed 3 bases from V and 4 bases from J, with 12 bases in between. Germline V gives CDR1 SGHTA, CDR2 FQGNSA. CDR3 residues: CASSFQGAGTEAFF. The CDR3 DNA is TGTGCCAGCAGCTTCCAGGGAGCGGGCACTGAAGCTTTCTTT.

The chain employs TRBV6-5 and TRBJ1-2, with D unresolved. The CDR3 runs 15 residues. The V gene lost 5 bases and the J gene lost 3 bases, with 16 bases spanning the gap. CDR1 is MNHEY and CDR2 is SVGAGI in the germline V gene. The CDR3: CASSPYPLGDYGYTF. The CDR3, as DNA: TGTGCCAGCAGTCCATACCCGCTCGGGGACTATGGCTACACCTTC.